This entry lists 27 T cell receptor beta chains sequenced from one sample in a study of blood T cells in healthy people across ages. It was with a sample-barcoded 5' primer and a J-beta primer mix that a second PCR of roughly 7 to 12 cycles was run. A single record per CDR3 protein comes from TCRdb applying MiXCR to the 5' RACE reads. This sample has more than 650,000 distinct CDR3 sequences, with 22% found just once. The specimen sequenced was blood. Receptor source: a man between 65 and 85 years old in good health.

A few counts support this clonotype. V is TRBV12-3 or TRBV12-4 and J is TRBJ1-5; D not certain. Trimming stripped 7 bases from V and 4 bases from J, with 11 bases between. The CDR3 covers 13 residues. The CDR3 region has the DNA TGTGCCAGCAACCTGGGGTGGAATCAGCCCCAGCATTTT. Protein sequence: CASNLGWNQPQHF.

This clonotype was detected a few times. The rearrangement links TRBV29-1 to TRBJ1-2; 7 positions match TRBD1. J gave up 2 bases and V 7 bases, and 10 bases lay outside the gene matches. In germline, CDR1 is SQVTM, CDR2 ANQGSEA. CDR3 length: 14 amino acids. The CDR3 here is CSAPRSQGNYGYTF. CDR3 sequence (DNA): TGCAGCGCCCCTCGGTCACAGGGGAACTATGGCTACACCTTC.

CDR3 sequence reads: CSVEDRGGRAENIQYF. The DNA for the CDR3 is TGCAGCGTTGAAGATAGAGGGGGGAGAGCGGAAAACATTCAGTACTTC. The chain has TRBV29-1 and TRBJ2-4; D could derive from TRBD1 or TRBD2 (6 bases each). V dropped 0 bases and J dropped 5 bases, with 17 bases sitting between them. CDR1 and CDR2 from the germline V gene are SQVTM and ANQGSEA. The CDR3 length is 16 residues.

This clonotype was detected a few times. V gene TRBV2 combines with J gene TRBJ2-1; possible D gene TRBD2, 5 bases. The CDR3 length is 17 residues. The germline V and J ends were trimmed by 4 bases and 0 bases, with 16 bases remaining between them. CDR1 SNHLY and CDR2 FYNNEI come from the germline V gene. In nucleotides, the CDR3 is TGTGCCAGCAGTGGGGGTCAGGCGGGCCCCTCCTACAATGAGCAGTTCTTC. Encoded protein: CASSGGQAGPSYNEQFF. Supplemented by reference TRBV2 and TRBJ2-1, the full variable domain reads EPEVTQTPSHQVTQMGQEVILRCVPISNHLYFYWYRQILGQKVEFLVSFYNNEISEKSEIFDDQFSVERPDGSNFTLKIRSTKLEDSAMYFCASSGGQAGPSYNEQFFGPGTRLTVL.

The CDR3 DNA reads TGTGCCAGCAGTCCTACGATGCGGGACAGGGGCAATCAGCCCCAGCATTTT. As protein: CASSPTMRDRGNQPQHF. The J gene is TRBJ1-5, the V gene TRBV2; TRBD1 aligns across 9 bases. V lost 5 bases and J lost 2; bases outside the gene matches: 10. This CDR3 region has 17 residues. Germline V gene sequence: CDR1 SNHLY, CDR2 FYNNEI.

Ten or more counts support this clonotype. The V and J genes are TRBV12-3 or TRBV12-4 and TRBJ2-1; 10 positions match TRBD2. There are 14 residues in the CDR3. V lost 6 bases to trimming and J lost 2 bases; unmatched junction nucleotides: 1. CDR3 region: CASSGLAAYNEQFF. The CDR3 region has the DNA TGTGCCAGCAGCGGACTAGCGGCCTACAATGAGCAGTTCTTC.

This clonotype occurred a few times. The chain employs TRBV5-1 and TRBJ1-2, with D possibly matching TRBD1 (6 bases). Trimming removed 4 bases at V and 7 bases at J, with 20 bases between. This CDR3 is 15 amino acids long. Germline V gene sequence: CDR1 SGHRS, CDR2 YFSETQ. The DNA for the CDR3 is TGCGCCAGCAGCGCGGACAGCGTTGTCGGGGGTGGCTACACCTTC. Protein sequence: CASSADSVVGGGYTF.

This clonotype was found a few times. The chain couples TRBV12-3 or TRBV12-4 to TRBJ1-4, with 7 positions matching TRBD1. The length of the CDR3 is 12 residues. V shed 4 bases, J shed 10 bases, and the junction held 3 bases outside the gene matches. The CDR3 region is CASSSPGGKLFF. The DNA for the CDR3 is TGTGCCAGCAGTTCCCCAGGGGGAAAACTGTTTTTT.

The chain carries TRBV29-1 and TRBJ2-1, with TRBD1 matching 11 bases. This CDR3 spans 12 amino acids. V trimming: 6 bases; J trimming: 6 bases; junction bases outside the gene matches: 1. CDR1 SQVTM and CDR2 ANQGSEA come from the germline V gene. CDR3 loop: CSVGTGGNEQFF. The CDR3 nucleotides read TGCAGCGTGGGGACAGGGGGCAATGAGCAGTTCTTC.

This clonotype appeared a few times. CDR3 in DNA: TGTGCCAGCAGTTACTCGACGGGTGGCTACACCTTC. It yields the protein CASSYSTGGYTF. The chain employs TRBV6-2 or TRBV6-3 and TRBJ1-2; D call uncertain. The germline gives CDR1 MNHEY, CDR2 SVGEGT. The CDR3 sequence is 12 residues long. V was shortened by 0 bases and J by 7 bases, with 6 bases between the two germline ends.

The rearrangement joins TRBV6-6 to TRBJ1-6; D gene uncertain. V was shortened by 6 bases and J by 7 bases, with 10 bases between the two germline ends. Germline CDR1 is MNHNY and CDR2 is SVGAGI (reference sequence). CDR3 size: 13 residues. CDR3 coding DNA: TGTGCCAGCAGCCCCGGGTCGAATTCACCCCTCCACTTT. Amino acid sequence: CASSPGSNSPLHF.

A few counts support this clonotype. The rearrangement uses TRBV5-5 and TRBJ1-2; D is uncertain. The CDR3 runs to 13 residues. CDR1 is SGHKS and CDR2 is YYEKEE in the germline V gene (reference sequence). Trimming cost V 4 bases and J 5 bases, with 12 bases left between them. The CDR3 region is CASSRGGRYGYTF. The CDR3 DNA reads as TGTGCCAGCAGCCGAGGAGGGAGGTATGGCTACACCTTC.

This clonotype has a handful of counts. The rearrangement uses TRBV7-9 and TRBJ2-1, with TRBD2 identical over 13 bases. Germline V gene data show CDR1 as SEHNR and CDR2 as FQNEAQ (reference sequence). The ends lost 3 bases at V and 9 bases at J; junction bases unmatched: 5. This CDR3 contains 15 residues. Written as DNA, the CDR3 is TGTGCCAGCAGCTTCGGACTAGCGGGGGCCAGTGAGCAGTTCTTC. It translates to CASSFGLAGASEQFF.

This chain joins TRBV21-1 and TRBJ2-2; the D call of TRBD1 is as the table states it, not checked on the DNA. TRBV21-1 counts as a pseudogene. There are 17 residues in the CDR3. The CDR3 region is CASSKRGLARNAGELFF. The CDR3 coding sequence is TGTGCCAGCAGCAAAAGGGGGCTAGCGCGGAACGCAGGGGAGCTGTTTTTT.

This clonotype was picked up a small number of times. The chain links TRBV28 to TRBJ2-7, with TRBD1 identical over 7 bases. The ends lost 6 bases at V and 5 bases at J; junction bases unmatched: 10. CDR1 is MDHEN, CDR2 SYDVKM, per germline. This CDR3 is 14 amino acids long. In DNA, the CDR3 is TGTGCCAGCAGCCCAGGGGGACAAGTCAACGAGCAGTACTTC. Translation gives CASSPGGQVNEQYF. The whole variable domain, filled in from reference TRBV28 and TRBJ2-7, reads DVKVTQSSRYLVKRTGEKVFLECVQDMDHENMFWYRQDPGLGLRLIYFSYDVKMKEKGDIPEGYSVSREKKERFSLILESASTNQTSMYLCASSPGGQVNEQYFGPGTRLTVT.

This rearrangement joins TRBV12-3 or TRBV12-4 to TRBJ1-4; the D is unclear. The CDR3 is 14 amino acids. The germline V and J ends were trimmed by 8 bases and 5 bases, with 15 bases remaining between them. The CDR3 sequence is CASWGIGPNEKLFF. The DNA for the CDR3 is TGTGCCAGCTGGGGAATCGGGCCAAATGAAAAACTGTTTTTT.

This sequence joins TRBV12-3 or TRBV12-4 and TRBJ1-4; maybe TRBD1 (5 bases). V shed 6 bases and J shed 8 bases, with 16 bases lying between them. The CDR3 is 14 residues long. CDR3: CASSPGPEGEKLFF. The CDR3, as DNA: TGTGCCAGCAGCCCGGGACCCGAGGGGGAAAAACTGTTTTTT.

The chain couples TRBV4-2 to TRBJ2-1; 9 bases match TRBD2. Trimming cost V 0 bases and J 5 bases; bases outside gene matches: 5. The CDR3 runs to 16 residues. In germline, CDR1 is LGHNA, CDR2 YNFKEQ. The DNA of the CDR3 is TGTGCCAGCAGCCAAGAAGGCGGGGGGGCGGACAATGAGCAGTTCTTC. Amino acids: CASSQEGGGADNEQFF.

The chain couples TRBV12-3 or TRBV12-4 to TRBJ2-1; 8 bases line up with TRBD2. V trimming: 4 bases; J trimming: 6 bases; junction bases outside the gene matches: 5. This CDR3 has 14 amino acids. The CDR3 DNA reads TGTGCCAGCAGTTATAGCGGGGTGGGCAATGAGCAGTTCTTC. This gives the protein CASSYSGVGNEQFF.

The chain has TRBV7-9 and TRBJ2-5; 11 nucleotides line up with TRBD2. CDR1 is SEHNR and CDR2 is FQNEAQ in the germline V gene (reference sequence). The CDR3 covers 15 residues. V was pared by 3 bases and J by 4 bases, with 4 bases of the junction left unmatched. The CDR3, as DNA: TGTGCCAGCAGCTTCGGACTAGCGGGCAGAGAGACCCAGTACTTC. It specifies CASSFGLAGRETQYF.

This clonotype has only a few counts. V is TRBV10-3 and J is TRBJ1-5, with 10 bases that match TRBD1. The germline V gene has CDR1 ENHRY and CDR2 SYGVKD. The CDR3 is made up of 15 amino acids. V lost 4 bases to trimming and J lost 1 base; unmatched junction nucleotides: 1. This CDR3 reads CAISGGQGSNQPQHF. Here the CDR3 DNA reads TGTGCCATCAGTGGGGGACAGGGGAGCAATCAGCCCCAGCATTTT.

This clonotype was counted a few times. The CDR3 DNA is TGTGCCAGCAGTGCGGCCAGGTCGGGTCCAGATACGCAGTATTTT. It codes for CASSAARSGPDTQYF. The J gene is TRBJ2-3, the V gene TRBV12-1. TRBV12-1 is assigned pseudogene status. The CDR3 contains 15 residues.

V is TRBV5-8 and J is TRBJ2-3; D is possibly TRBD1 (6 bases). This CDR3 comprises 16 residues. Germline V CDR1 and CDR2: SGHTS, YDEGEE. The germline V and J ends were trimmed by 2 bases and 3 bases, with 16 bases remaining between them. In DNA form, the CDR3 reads TGTGCCAGCAGCTTTCTGGGGGCGCTTGGGACAGATACGCAGTATTTT. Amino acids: CASSFLGALGTDTQYF.

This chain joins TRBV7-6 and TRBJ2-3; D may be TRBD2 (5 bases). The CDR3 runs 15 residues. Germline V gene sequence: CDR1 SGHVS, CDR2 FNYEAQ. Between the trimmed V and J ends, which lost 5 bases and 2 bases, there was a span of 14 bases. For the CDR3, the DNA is TGTGCCAGCAGCGCGGACTTCTCTAACACAGATACGCAGTATTTT. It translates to CASSADFSNTDTQYF.

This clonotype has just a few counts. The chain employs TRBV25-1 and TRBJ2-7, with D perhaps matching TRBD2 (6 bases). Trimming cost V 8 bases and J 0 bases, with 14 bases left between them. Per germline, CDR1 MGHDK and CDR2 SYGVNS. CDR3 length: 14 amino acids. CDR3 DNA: TGTGCCAGCGGGGACGGAGGGACCTCCTACGAGCAGTACTTC. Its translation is CASGDGGTSYEQYF.

Here the CDR3 DNA reads TGTGCCAGCAGCCAGGGGGACAGTGACAATGAAAAACTGTTTTTT. This encodes CASSQGDSDNEKLFF. This rearrangement joins TRBV4-2 to TRBJ1-4, with 7 bases fitting TRBD1. The CDR3 has 15 amino acids. Germline-derived CDR1 and CDR2 are LGHNA and YNFKEQ. V was pared by 3 bases and J by 5 bases, with 6 bases of the junction left unmatched.

The CDR3 loop reads CASSFGGQDKNIQYF. The CDR3 coding sequence is TGTGCCAGCAGTTTCGGAGGGCAGGACAAAAACATTCAGTACTTC. The chain uses TRBV12-3 or TRBV12-4 and TRBJ2-4; maybe TRBD2 (6 bases). The CDR3 is made up of 15 amino acids. The germline V and J ends were trimmed by 3 bases and 3 bases, with 12 bases remaining between them.